This T cell receptor beta chain was captured in a study of T cell responses to AZD1222 COVID-19 vaccine. Study-wide findings and caveats: The donor group comprised mostly white British people and more females; the analysis possibly underestimated clonal diversity.

Concerning this clone itself: Its antigen is unidentified.

The protocol was immunoSEQ multiplex PCR, while the TCRdb copy is restricted to in-frame clones and leaves out a portion. In the table there are some 89,000 clones, around nine tenths of which are singletons. The V end lost 7 bases, the J end lost 9 bases, and 19 bases lay between the germline ends. The CDR3 loop spans 15 amino acids. The input for sequencing was peripheral blood, taken on day 0 of MenACWY control vaccination. The source is an adult in good health. The chain combines TRBV23-1 with TRBJ1-6, with D possibly being TRBD1 (6 bases). TRBV23-1 falls under the ORF class, with uncertain function. CDR3 protein: CASNPSGRGGSPLHF. CDR3 nucleotide sequence: TGCGCCAGCAACCCCTCCGGGAGGGGGGGTTCACCCCTCCACTTT.